This is a list of T cell receptor beta chains from one sample in a study of CD8+ T cells in alopecia areata. Method: immunoSEQ multiplex PCR; TCRdb's copy keeps in-frame clones and lacks some. Found here are roughly 100,000 clones, 85% to 90% of them singletons; the top ten hold around 10%. This material consisted of CD8+ T cells sorted from blood, taken at approximately week 31, from a patient treated with tofacitinib. These receptors were obtained from a human donor with alopecia areata. CDR3s include the opening cysteine and the closing phenylalanine or tryptophan. Fields, in order: clone size, J gene, V gene, D gene, CDR3 DNA, CDR3 protein. D genes are given only for firm matches. Clone size is stated in some rows and not others, as once, few, many or a class when expanded.

>-|TRBJ2-3|TRBV27|-
TGTGCCAGCAGTCCTGCAGGGTTCACAGATACGCAGTATTTT
CASSPAGFTDTQYF
>-|TRBJ2-2|TRBV29-1|-
TGCAGCGTTGGAATCGGGTCTTCCGGGGAGCTGTTTTTT
CSVGIGSSGELFF
>-|TRBJ2-4|TRBV6-6|-
TGTGCCAGCAGCACCCCTGGCGGATGGGCCAAAAACATTCAGTACTTC
CASSTPGGWAKNIQYF
>-|TRBJ1-5|TRBV19|-
TGTGCCAGTAGTGCGGACCCCAGGGGCAATCAGCCCCAGCATTTT
CASSADPRGNQPQHF
>-|TRBJ1-1|TRBV7-9|-
TGTGCCAGCAGCTCATCACTCTTTGTAGGCACTGAAGCTTTCTTT
CASSSSLFVGTEAFF
>-|TRBJ1-5|TRBV6-5|TRBD1
TGTGCCAGCAGTTACGGGACAGGGGGCGGTCAGCCCCAGCATTTT
CASSYGTGGGQPQHF
>-|TRBJ1-1|TRBV7-9|-
TGTGCCAGCAGCCGGAGGGGCGGTGGGGACACTGAAGCTTTCTTT
CASSRRGGGDTEAFF
>-|TRBJ1-1|TRBV27|-
TGTGCCAGCAGTTTGGGAGGGATCGGGAACACTGAAGCTTTCTTT
CASSLGGIGNTEAFF
>-|TRBJ2-5|TRBV5-6|-
TGTGCCAGCAGCTTGGGTCGTGAGACCCAGTACTTC
CASSLGRETQYF
>once|TRBJ2-7|TRBV2|-
TGTGCCAGCAGCCTGAACCAGCAGGGCCCCTACGAGCAGTACTTC
CASSLNQQGPYEQYF
>-|TRBJ1-5|TRBV10-3|-
TGTGCCATCAGTGCCGAGACAGTACATAGCAATCAGCCCCAGCATTTT
CAISAETVHSNQPQHF
>few|TRBJ2-7|TRBV27|-
TGTGCCAGCAGTCTTAGAGGGGCCGGCGACGAGCAGTACTTC
CASSLRGAGDEQYF
>-|TRBJ2-1|TRBV2|TRBD2
TGTGCCAGCAGCTCCTGGACTAGCGGCTCCAATGAGCAGTTCTTC
CASSSWTSGSNEQFF
>-|TRBJ2-2|TRBV25-1|-
TGTGCCAGCAGTGAATATCAGGGGATACTCACCGGGGAGCTGTTTTTT
CASSEYQGILTGELFF
>-|TRBJ2-3|TRBV5-1|-
TGCGCCAGCAGCGTGGGTTCCTCCTTCACAGATACGCAGTATTTT
CASSVGSSFTDTQYF
>-|TRBJ2-1|TRBV7-8|-
TGTGCCAGCAGCGCCAAGGCGGGGATGAATGAGCAGTTCTTC
CASSAKAGMNEQFF
>-|TRBJ2-1|TRBV15|-
TGTGCCACCAGCAGAGATCCTAGCAACCCCGGAATTTACAATGAGCAGTTCTTC
CATSRDPSNPGIYNEQFF
>-|TRBJ2-3|TRBV7-9|-
TGTGCCAGCAGCTTAAAGGGCCAGGCCGATACGCAGTATTTT
CASSLKGQADTQYF
>-|TRBJ1-2|TRBV14|-
TGTGCCAGCAGCCAAGAAGAGGAGGGCTACACCTTC
CASSQEEEGYTF
>-|TRBJ1-2|TRBV15|-
TGTGCCACCAGCAGAGATCGGGGTTGGGGGCAGGACTATGGCTACACCTTC
CATSRDRGWGQDYGYTF
>-|TRBJ2-2|TRBV5-1|-
TGCGCCAGCAGCTTCCCGCAAGTTTTGAACACCGGGGAGCTGTTTTTT
CASSFPQVLNTGELFF
>-|TRBJ2-3|TRBV10-3|TRBD2
TGTGCCATCAGTGAAGGGACTAGGGTTGATACGCAGTATTTT
CAISEGTRVDTQYF
>-|TRBJ2-6|TRBV15|-
TGTGCCACCAGCAGATCGGTCCGGGACACCTTCTCTGGGGCCAACGTCCTGACTTTC
CATSRSVRDTFSGANVLTF
>-|TRBJ2-2|TRBV7-9|TRBD1
TGTGCCAGCAGCGACCAGGGGGCGCGCACCGGGGAGCTGTTTTTT
CASSDQGARTGELFF
>-|TRBJ2-3|TRBV5-1|-
TGCGCCAGCAGCTTGGAGACAGCCTCTAGCACAGATACGCAGTATTTT
CASSLETASSTDTQYF
>-|TRBJ2-3|TRBV27|TRBD1
TGTGCCAGCAGTTCCCAATTCCGGACAGGGTTGCCTCCCACAGATACGCAGTATTTT
CASSSQFRTGLPPTDTQYF
>-|TRBJ1-2|TRBV27|-
TGTGCCAGCAGTTTAAACTATGGCTACACCTTC
CASSLNYGYTF
>once|TRBJ1-2|TRBV4-1|-
TGCGCCAGCAGCCAAGATGGTGACAGTGTTAACTATGGCTACACCTTC
CASSQDGDSVNYGYTF
>-|TRBJ1-1|TRBV27|-
TGTGCCAGCAGTTTAACCCCAGGGAACACTGAAGCTTTCTTT
CASSLTPGNTEAFF
>-|TRBJ2-7|TRBV7-6|TRBD1
TGTGCCAGCAGCTTATCAATCAGGGGGAGCTCCTACGAGCAGTACTTC
CASSLSIRGSSYEQYF
>-|TRBJ2-3|TRBV9|-
TGTGCCAGCAGCGCGGGAGTGGTAGATACGCAGTATTTT
CASSAGVVDTQYF
>-|TRBJ2-4|TRBV6-6|-
TGTGCCAGCAGTCCTGACGGATCCAAAAACATTCAGTACTTC
CASSPDGSKNIQYF
>-|TRBJ2-2|TRBV9|-
TGTGCCAGCAGCGCCTCCGGTCAAACCGGGGAGCTGTTTTTT
CASSASGQTGELFF
>-|TRBJ2-7|TRBV27|TRBD2
TGTGCCAGCAGCGAACACCTAGCGGGGGTTTTTCGTCCGCAGTACTTC
CASSEHLAGVFRPQYF
>-|TRBJ2-7|TRBV30|-
TGTGCCTGGAGTGAGGACAGTTACGAGCAGTACTTC
CAWSEDSYEQYF